These T cell receptor beta chains were read from a single sample in a study of T cells in Graves' hyperthyroidism and ophthalmopathy. MiXCR, run by TCRdb on the multiplex PCR reads, gives a single entry per CDR3 protein. Of around 190,000 distinct CDR3 sequences listed, less than 20% are singletons. The sample consisted of blood. These receptors originate from a woman between 45 and 65 years old with Graves' hyperthyroidism. Each CDR3 is given with its conserved first and last residue. The D gene is left open where the match is weak. Some rows mark clone size as missing; the rest say once, few, many or name a class of expanded clone.

j_gene: TRBJ1-1
v_gene: TRBV5-1
abundance: .
d_gene: .
CDR3nt: TGCGCCAGCAGCTTGTCCCGTTCGGCAACTGAAGCTTTCTTT
CDR3aa: CASSLSRSATEAFF

j_gene: TRBJ2-7
v_gene: TRBV3-1
abundance: .
d_gene: .
CDR3nt: TGTGCCAGCAGCCTTCTAGCGAACTCCTACGAGCAGTACTTC
CDR3aa: CASSLLANSYEQYF

j_gene: TRBJ2-7
v_gene: TRBV6-1
abundance: many
d_gene: TRBD2
CDR3nt: TGTGCCAGCAGTTCATCGACTAGCGGGAGTCTCCACGAGCAGTACTTC
CDR3aa: CASSSSTSGSLHEQYF

j_gene: TRBJ2-1
v_gene: TRBV20-1
abundance: once
d_gene: TRBD2
CDR3nt: TGCAGTGCCACCACCGGGACTAGCGGATTCAATGAGCAGTTCTTC
CDR3aa: CSATTGTSGFNEQFF

j_gene: TRBJ1-1
v_gene: TRBV6-5
abundance: .
d_gene: TRBD1
CDR3nt: TGTGCCAGCAGTTCCACAGGGGGCGCGGGCGCTGAAGCTTTCTTT
CDR3aa: CASSSTGGAGAEAFF

j_gene: TRBJ2-4
v_gene: TRBV11-3
abundance: few
d_gene: TRBD2
CDR3nt: TGTGCCAGCAGCTTAGGGACTAGAGAAGGCATTCGGTACTTC
CDR3aa: CASSLGTREGIRYF

j_gene: TRBJ2-1
v_gene: TRBV5-4
abundance: once
d_gene: .
CDR3nt: TGTGCCAGCAGCTTGGATACGCCTAATCAGTTCTTC
CDR3aa: CASSLDTPNQFF

j_gene: TRBJ2-7
v_gene: TRBV6-1
abundance: few
d_gene: TRBD1
CDR3nt: TGTGCCAGCAGTCCTACCGGACAGGCTCGGTCCTACGAGCAGTACTTC
CDR3aa: CASSPTGQARSYEQYF

j_gene: TRBJ1-2
v_gene: TRBV5-1
abundance: once
d_gene: TRBD1
CDR3nt: TGCGCCAGCAACACCGGGACAGGCATCGGCTACACCTTC
CDR3aa: CASNTGTGIGYTF

j_gene: TRBJ2-1
v_gene: TRBV7-3
abundance: .
d_gene: TRBD2
CDR3nt: TGTGCCAGCAGCATTGGACTAGCGGGATTGAGTGAGCAGTTCTTC
CDR3aa: CASSIGLAGLSEQFF

j_gene: TRBJ2-5
v_gene: TRBV2
abundance: many
d_gene: .
CDR3nt: TGTGCCAGCGAGCGGGTCCAAGAGACCCAGTACTTC
CDR3aa: CASERVQETQYF

j_gene: TRBJ1-3
v_gene: TRBV4-1
abundance: few
d_gene: .
CDR3nt: TGCGCCAGCAGCCATCCCGGGCCTCAAGCGAACACCATATATTTT
CDR3aa: CASSHPGPQANTIYF

j_gene: TRBJ2-6
v_gene: TRBV2
abundance: many
d_gene: .
CDR3nt: TGTGCCAGCAGGGGCAGGGCTGGGGCCAACGTCCTGACTTTC
CDR3aa: CASRGRAGANVLTF

j_gene: TRBJ2-2
v_gene: TRBV11-2
abundance: many
d_gene: TRBD1
CDR3nt: TGTGCCAGCAGCTCGACAGGGTCCGGGGAGCTGTTTTTT
CDR3aa: CASSSTGSGELFF

j_gene: TRBJ1-4
v_gene: TRBV7-9
abundance: .
d_gene: .
CDR3nt: TGTGCCAGCAGCCGGACGGATACCAATGAAAAACTGTTTTTT
CDR3aa: CASSRTDTNEKLFF

j_gene: TRBJ1-5
v_gene: TRBV28
abundance: many
d_gene: .
CDR3nt: TGTGCCAGCAGTTTATTCGGGGGGACGAGCAATCAGCCCCAGCATTTT
CDR3aa: CASSLFGGTSNQPQHF

j_gene: TRBJ1-2
v_gene: TRBV6-1
abundance: many
d_gene: TRBD1
CDR3nt: TGTGCCAGCAGTTACGACCGAACAGGGGAGGGATATGGCTACACCTTC
CDR3aa: CASSYDRTGEGYGYTF

j_gene: TRBJ1-6
v_gene: TRBV6-5
abundance: .
d_gene: TRBD1
CDR3nt: TGTGCCAGCAGTTACTCGTGGACAGGCTCCTATAATTCACCCCTCCACTTT
CDR3aa: CASSYSWTGSYNSPLHF

j_gene: TRBJ2-5
v_gene: TRBV5-1
abundance: many
d_gene: .
CDR3nt: TGTGCCAGCAGCAGGGGACACCAAGAGACCCAGTACTTC
CDR3aa: CASSRGHQETQYF

j_gene: TRBJ1-6
v_gene: TRBV6-1
abundance: .
d_gene: .
CDR3nt: TGTGCCAGCAGTGTGGATCGGGAATATAATTCACCCCTCCACTTT
CDR3aa: CASSVDREYNSPLHF

j_gene: TRBJ2-2
v_gene: TRBV4-2
abundance: once
d_gene: .
CDR3nt: TGTGCCAGCAGCCAAGATTTCTGGGGGGCAGGGGGAGGCGGGGAGCTGTTTTTT
CDR3aa: CASSQDFWGAGGGGELFF

j_gene: TRBJ1-4
v_gene: TRBV7-9
abundance: .
d_gene: .
CDR3nt: TGTGCCAGCACTCGGGTTCCCCCTGCAACTAATGAAAAACTGTTTTTT
CDR3aa: CASTRVPPATNEKLFF

j_gene: TRBJ2-1
v_gene: TRBV19
abundance: .
d_gene: TRBD1
CDR3nt: TGTGCCAGTAGTATAATGTCAGGGGGAATCGCCTACAATGAGCAGTTCTTC
CDR3aa: CASSIMSGGIAYNEQFF

j_gene: TRBJ2-7
v_gene: TRBV27
abundance: many
d_gene: .
CDR3nt: TGTGCCAGCAGTACCTCACGGGACGGAAGCTACGAGCAGTACTTC
CDR3aa: CASSTSRDGSYEQYF

j_gene: TRBJ2-1
v_gene: TRBV3-1
abundance: many
d_gene: TRBD1
CDR3nt: TGTGCCAGCAGCCAATTGGGACAGGGATCCCATGAGCAGTTCTTC
CDR3aa: CASSQLGQGSHEQFF

j_gene: TRBJ2-5
v_gene: TRBV20-1
abundance: .
d_gene: TRBD2
CDR3nt: TGCAGTGCTACCAGCGGGAGGTTAGAAGAGACCCAGTACTTC
CDR3aa: CSATSGRLEETQYF

j_gene: TRBJ2-1
v_gene: TRBV7-6
abundance: many
d_gene: .
CDR3nt: TGTGCCAGCAGCTTAGCGGGAGGGGGGAATGAGCAGTTCTTC
CDR3aa: CASSLAGGGNEQFF

j_gene: TRBJ1-1
v_gene: TRBV7-2
abundance: many
d_gene: .
CDR3nt: TGTGCCAGCAGCTTCGGGGGAATCACTGAAGCTTTCTTT
CDR3aa: CASSFGGITEAFF

j_gene: TRBJ1-6
v_gene: TRBV7-7
abundance: few
d_gene: .
CDR3nt: TGTGCTAGCAGCGATTCGGGGGATTCAAGCTCCTATAATTCACCCCTCCACTTT
CDR3aa: CASSDSGDSSSYNSPLHF

j_gene: TRBJ2-5
v_gene: TRBV18
abundance: many
d_gene: .
CDR3nt: TGTGCCACAGCCGGGATGGCCCAAGAGACCCAGTACTTC
CDR3aa: CATAGMAQETQYF